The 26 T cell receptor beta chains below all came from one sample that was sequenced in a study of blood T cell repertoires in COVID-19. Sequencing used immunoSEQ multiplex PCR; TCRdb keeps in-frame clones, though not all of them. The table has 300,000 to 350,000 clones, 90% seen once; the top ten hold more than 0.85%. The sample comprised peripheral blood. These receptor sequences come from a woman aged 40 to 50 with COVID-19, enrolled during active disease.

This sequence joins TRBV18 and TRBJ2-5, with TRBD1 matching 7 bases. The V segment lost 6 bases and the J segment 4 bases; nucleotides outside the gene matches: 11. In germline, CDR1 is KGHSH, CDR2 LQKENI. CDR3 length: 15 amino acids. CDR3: CASSSYTGTVETQYF. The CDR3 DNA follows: TGTGCCAGCTCCAGCTACACCGGGACAGTAGAGACCCAGTACTTC. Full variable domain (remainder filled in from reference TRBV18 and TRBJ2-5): NAGVMQNPRHLVRRRGQEARLRCSPMKGHSHVYWYRQLPEEGLKFMVYLQKENIIDESGMPKERFSAEFPKEGPSILRIQQVVRGDSAAYFCASSSYTGTVETQYFGPGTRLLVL.

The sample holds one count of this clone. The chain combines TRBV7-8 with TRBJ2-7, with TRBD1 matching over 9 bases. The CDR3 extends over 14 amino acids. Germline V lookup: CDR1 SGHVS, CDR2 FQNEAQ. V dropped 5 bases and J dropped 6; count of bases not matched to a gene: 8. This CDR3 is CASSLGTGFGEQYF. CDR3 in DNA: TGTGCCAGCAGCCTTGGGACAGGGTTTGGCGAGCAGTACTTC.

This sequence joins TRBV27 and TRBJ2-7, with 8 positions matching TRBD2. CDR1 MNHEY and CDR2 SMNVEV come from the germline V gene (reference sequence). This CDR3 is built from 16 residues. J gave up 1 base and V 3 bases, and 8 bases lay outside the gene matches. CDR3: CASSLGSGTPSYEQYF. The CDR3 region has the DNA TGTGCCAGCAGTTTGGGTAGCGGGACCCCGTCCTACGAGCAGTACTTC.

CDR3 nucleotide sequence: TGTGCCAGCAGCTCGGGACTAGCGTACCAAGAGACCCAGTACTTC. Residues: CASSSGLAYQETQYF. The chain couples TRBV7-2 to TRBJ2-5, with TRBD2 identical over 10 bases. The CDR3 has 15 residues. CDR1 is SGHTA and CDR2 is FQGNSA in the germline V gene. V was pared by 4 bases and J by 0 bases, with 2 bases of the junction left unmatched. The variable domain in full, completed from reference TRBV7-2 and TRBJ2-5, reads GAGVSQSPSNKVTEKGKDVELRCDPISGHTALYWYRQSLGQGLEFLIYFQGNSAPDKSGLPSDRFSAERTGGSVSTLTIQRTQQEDSAVYLCASSSGLAYQETQYFGPGTRLLVL.

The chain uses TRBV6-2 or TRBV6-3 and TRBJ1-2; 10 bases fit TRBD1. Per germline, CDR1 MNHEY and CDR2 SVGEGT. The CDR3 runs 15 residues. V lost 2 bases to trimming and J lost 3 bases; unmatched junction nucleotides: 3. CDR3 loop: CASSYPTGGYYGYTF. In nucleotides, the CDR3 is TGTGCCAGCAGTTACCCGACAGGGGGCTACTATGGCTACACCTTC.

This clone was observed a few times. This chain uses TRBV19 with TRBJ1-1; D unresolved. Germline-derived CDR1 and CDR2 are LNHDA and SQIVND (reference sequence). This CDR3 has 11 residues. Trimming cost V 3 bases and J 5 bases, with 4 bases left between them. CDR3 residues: CASSIATEAFF. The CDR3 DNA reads TGTGCCAGTAGTATCGCGACTGAAGCTTTCTTT.

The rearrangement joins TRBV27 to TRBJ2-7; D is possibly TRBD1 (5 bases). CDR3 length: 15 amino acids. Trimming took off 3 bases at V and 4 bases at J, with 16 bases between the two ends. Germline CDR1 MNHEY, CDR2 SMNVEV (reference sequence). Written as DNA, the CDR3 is TGTGCCAGCAGTTTCATCCCAGGGAATTGGTACGAGCAGTACTTC. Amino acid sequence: CASSFIPGNWYEQYF.

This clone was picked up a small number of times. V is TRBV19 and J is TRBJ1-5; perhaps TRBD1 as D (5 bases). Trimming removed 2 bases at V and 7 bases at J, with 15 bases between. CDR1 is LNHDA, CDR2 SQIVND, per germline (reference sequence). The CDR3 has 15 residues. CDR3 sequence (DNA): TGTGCCAGTAGTATACTTACAGGTGTTTGGCAGCCCCAGCATTTT. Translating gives CASSILTGVWQPQHF.

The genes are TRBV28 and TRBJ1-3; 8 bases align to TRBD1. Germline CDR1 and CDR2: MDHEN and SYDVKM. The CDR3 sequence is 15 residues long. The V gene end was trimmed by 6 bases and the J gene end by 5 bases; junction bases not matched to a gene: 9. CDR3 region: CASSPDRVLRNTIYF. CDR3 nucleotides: TGTGCCAGCAGCCCGGACAGGGTATTGAGAAACACCATATATTTT.

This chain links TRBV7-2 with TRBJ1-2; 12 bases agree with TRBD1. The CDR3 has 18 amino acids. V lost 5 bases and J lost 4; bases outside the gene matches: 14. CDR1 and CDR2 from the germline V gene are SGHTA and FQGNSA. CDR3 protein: CASSVHPGQGARGYGYTF. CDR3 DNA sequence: TGTGCCAGCAGCGTCCACCCGGGACAGGGGGCGCGGGGCTATGGCTACACCTTC.

The CDR3 is CASSFGGSQPQHF. The CDR3, as DNA: TGTGCCAGCAGTTTTGGGGGGTCTCAGCCCCAGCATTTT. The genes are TRBV27 and TRBJ1-5, with a tentative D call TRBD1 (5 bases). CDR3 length: 13 amino acids. Germline CDR1 is MNHEY and CDR2 is SMNVEV (reference sequence). V was shortened by 3 bases and J by 6 bases, with 9 bases between the two germline ends.

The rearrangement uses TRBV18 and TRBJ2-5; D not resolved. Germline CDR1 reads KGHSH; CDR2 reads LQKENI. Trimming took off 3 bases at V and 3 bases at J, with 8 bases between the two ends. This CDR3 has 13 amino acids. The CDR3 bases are TGTGCCAGCTCACCCCTTATTAAAGAGACCCAGTACTTC. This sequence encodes CASSPLIKETQYF.

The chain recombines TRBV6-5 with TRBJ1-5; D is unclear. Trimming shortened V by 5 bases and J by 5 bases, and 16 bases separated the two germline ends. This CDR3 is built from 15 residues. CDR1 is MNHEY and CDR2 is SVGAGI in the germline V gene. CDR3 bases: TGTGCCAGCAGTCCGCGAGCAGGCGGGGATCAGCCCCAGCATTTT. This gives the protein CASSPRAGGDQPQHF.

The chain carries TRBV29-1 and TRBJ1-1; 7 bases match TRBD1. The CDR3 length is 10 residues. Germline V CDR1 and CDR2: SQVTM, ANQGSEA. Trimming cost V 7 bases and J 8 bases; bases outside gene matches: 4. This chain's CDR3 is CSGWGQEAFF. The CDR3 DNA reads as TGCAGCGGATGGGGACAGGAAGCTTTCTTT.

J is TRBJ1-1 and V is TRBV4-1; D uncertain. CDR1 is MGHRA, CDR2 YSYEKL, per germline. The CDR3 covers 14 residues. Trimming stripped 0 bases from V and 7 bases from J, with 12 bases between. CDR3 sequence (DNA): TGCGCCAGCAGCCAAGAGGGGTGGCGGGGTGAAGCTTTCTTT. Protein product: CASSQEGWRGEAFF.

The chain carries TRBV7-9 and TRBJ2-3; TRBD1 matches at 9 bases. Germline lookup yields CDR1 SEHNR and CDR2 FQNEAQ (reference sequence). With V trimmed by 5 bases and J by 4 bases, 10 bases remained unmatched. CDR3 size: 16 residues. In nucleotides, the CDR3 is TGTGCCAGCAGCCCCACACCGGGACAGGGAGCAGATACGCAGTATTTT. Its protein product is CASSPTPGQGADTQYF. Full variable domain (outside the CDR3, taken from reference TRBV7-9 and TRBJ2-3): DTGVSQNPRHKITKRGQNVTFRCDPISEHNRLYWYRQTLGQGPEFLTYFQNEAQLEKSRLLSDRFSAERPKGSFSTLEIQRTEQGDSAMYLCASSPTPGQGADTQYFGPGTRLTVL.

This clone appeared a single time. CDR3 DNA: TGTGCCAGCAGTTACTCGGACAGATGGAATCAGCCCCAGCATTTT. Amino acid sequence: CASSYSDRWNQPQHF. J is TRBJ1-5 and V is TRBV6-5; D is possibly TRBD1 (6 bases). Trimming took off 0 bases at V and 4 bases at J, with 10 bases between the two ends. CDR1 is MNHEY and CDR2 is SVGAGI in the germline V gene. The CDR3 has 15 amino acids.

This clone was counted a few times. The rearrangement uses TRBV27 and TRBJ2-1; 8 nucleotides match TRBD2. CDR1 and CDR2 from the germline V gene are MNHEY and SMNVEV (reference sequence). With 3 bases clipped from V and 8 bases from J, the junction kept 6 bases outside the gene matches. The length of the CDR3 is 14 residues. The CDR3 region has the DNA TGTGCCAGCAGTTTCACCGGGACTAGTGATGAGCAGTTCTTC. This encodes CASSFTGTSDEQFF.

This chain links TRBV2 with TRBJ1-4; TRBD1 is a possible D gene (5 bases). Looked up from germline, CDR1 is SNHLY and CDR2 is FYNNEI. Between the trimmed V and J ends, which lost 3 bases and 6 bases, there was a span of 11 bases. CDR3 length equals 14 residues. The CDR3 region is CASSDRTFDEKLFF. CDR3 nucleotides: TGTGCCAGCAGTGACAGGACATTTGATGAAAAACTGTTTTTT.

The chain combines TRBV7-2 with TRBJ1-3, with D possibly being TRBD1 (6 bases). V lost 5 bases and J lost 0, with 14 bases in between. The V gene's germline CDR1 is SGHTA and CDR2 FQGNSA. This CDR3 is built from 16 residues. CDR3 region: CASSQRRGASGNTIYF. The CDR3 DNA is TGTGCCAGCAGCCAGAGGCGGGGGGCCTCTGGAAACACCATATATTTT.

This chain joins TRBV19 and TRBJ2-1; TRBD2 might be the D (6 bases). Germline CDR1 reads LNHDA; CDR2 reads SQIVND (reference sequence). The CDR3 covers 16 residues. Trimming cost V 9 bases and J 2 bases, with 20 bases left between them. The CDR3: CASYPRGAGTYNEQFF. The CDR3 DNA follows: TGTGCCAGCTACCCGAGGGGTGCGGGGACCTACAATGAGCAGTTCTTC. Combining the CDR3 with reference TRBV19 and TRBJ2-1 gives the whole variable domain DGGITQSPKYLFRKEGQNVTLSCEQNLNHDAMYWYRQDPGQGLRLIYYSQIVNDFQKGDIAEGYSVSREKKESFPLTVTSAQKNPTAFYLCASYPRGAGTYNEQFFGPGTRLTVL.

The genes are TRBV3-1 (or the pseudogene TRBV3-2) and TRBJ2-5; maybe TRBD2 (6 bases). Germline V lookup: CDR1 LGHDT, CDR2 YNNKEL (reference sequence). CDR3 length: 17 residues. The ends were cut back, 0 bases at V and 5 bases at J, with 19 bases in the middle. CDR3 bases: TGTGCCAGCAGCCAAGATTTCGGGCGGGGAGTCCGGGAGACCCAGTACTTC. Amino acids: CASSQDFGRGVRETQYF.

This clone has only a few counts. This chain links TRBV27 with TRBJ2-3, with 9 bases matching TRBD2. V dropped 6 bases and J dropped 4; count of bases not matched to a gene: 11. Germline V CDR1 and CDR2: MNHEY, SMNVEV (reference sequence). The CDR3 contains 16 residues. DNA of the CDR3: TGTGCCAGCAGGCACCATAGCGGGAGCAATGCAGATACGCAGTATTTT. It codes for CASRHHSGSNADTQYF.

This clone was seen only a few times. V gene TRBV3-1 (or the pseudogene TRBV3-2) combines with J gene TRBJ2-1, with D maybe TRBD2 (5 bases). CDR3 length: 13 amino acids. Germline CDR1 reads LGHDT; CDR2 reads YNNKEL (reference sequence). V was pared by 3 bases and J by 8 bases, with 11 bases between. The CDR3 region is CASSHPSSYEQFF. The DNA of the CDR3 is TGTGCCAGCAGCCATCCTAGCAGCTATGAGCAGTTCTTC.

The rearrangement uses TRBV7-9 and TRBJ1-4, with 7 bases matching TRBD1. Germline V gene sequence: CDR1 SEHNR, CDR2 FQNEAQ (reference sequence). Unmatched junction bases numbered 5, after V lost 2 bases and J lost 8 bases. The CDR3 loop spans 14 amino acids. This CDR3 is CASSLSQGDEKLFF. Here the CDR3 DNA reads TGTGCCAGCAGCTTAAGCCAGGGGGACGAAAAACTGTTTTTT.

The CDR3 reads CASSLGGTGLAETQYF. The CDR3, as DNA: TGCGCCAGCAGCTTGGGGGGGACAGGATTGGCGGAGACCCAGTACTTC. The chain combines TRBV5-1 with TRBJ2-5; 8 nucleotides agree with TRBD1. Germline V gene sequence: CDR1 SGHRS, CDR2 YFSETQ. CDR3 length: 16 amino acids. V shed 0 bases and J 5 bases; nucleotides not matched to a gene: 9.